This T cell receptor beta chain was obtained from a study of blood T cell repertoires in COVID-19. Overall study: Acute and convalescent COVID-19 samples came from the United States, Italy and Spain. PBMCs, B-cell-depleted T cells, or T cells were the source of the cDNA or gDNA that made up the material.

CDR1 is SEHNR and CDR2 is FQNEAQ in the germline V gene (reference sequence). The CDR3 has 14 residues. The V end lost 2 bases, the J end lost 7 bases, and 11 bases lay between the germline ends. This clone appeared a single time. In the authors' methods: Amplified reference gene primers provided the basis for estimating nucleated cell counts. The protocol was immunoSEQ multiplex PCR, while the TCRdb copy is restricted to in-frame clones and leaves out a portion. The V and J calls and clone size were taken over from that table, and D and trimming were inferred from the DNA. The sample comprises 140,000 to 150,000 clones, 75% to 90% of which are singletons, and about 1.5% rests with the top ten.

The chain combines TRBV7-9 with TRBJ2-2, with D possibly matching TRBD1 (6 bases). The sample consisted of peripheral blood. The clonotype comes from a woman in her 50s with acute or convalescent COVID-19. In DNA, the CDR3 is TGTGCCAGCAGCTTATTGGAAGGGGGCGGGGAGCTGTTTTTT. This gives the protein CASSLLEGGGELFF.